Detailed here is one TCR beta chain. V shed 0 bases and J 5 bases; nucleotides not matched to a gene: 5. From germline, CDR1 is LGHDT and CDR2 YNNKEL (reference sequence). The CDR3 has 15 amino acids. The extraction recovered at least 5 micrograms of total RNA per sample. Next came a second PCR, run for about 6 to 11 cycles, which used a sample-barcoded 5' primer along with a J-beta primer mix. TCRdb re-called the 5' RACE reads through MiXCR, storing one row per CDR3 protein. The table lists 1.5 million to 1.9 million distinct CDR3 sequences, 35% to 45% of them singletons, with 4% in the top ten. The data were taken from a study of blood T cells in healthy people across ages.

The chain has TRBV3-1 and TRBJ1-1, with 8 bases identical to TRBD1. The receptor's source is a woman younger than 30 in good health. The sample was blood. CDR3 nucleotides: TGTGCCAGCAGCCAAGATTCAGGGGGCAAAACTGAAGCTTTCTTT. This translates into CASSQDSGGKTEAFF.